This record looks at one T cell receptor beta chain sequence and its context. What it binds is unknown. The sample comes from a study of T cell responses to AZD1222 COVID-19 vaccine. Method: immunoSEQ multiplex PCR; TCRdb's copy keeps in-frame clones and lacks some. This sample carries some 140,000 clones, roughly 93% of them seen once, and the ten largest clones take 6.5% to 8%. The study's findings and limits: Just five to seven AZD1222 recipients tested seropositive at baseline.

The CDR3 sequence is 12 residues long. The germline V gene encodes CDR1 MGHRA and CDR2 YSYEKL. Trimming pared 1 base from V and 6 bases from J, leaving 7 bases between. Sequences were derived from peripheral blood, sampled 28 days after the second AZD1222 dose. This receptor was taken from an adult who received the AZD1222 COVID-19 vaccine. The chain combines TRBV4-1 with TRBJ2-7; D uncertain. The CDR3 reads CASSQVSSEQYF. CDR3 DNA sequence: TGCGCCAGCAGCCAAGTCTCTTCCGAGCAGTACTTC.